Listed below are T cell receptor beta chains from one sample, sequenced in a study of OX40 agonist ivuxolimab in advanced cancers. Sequencing was performed with immunoSEQ multiplex PCR; in TCRdb, only in-frame clones are kept and a portion is missing. The sample has just over 40,000 clones, roughly 86% seen once; the top ten hold 3.6%. The input for sequencing was CD4+ or CD8+ T cells sorted from blood, taken in a trial of the OX40 agonist ivuxolimab. Receptors originate from an adult with an advanced solid tumor such as melanoma, head and neck, liver or kidney cancer. Each CDR3 is given with its conserved first and last residue. The order of the fields is clone size, J gene, V gene, D gene, CDR3 DNA, CDR3 protein. The D gene is left open where the match is weak. The size field is filled for only some rows; it gives once, few, many or a size class.

clone_size: .
j_call: TRBJ1-2
v_call: TRBV28
d_call: .
cdr3_nt: TGTGCCAGCAGGGGATCGTACAGTGAAGGCTACACCTTC
cdr3_aa: CASRGSYSEGYTF

clone_size: .
j_call: TRBJ2-2
v_call: TRBV6-4
d_call: .
cdr3_nt: TGTGCCAGCAGGACCCCCGACAGGCGGGACACCGGGGAGCTGTTTTTT
cdr3_aa: CASRTPDRRDTGELFF

clone_size: .
j_call: TRBJ2-1
v_call: TRBV9
d_call: .
cdr3_nt: TGTGCCAGCAGCACTAGGCCCTCTAACAACAATGAGCAGTTCTTC
cdr3_aa: CASSTRPSNNNEQFF

clone_size: .
j_call: TRBJ1-1
v_call: TRBV28
d_call: .
cdr3_nt: TGTGCCACCCACTTCGGGGCGATCCTGAACACTGAAGCTTTCTTT
cdr3_aa: CATHFGAILNTEAFF

clone_size: once
j_call: TRBJ1-2
v_call: TRBV5-1
d_call: .
cdr3_nt: TGCGCCAGCAAGGACTCGCGGCCGAATGGCTACACCTTC
cdr3_aa: CASKDSRPNGYTF

clone_size: .
j_call: TRBJ1-5
v_call: TRBV30
d_call: .
cdr3_nt: TGTGCCTGGAGGGACCAATTGGGCAATCAGCCCCAGCATTTT
cdr3_aa: CAWRDQLGNQPQHF

clone_size: .
j_call: TRBJ2-5
v_call: TRBV6-1
d_call: TRBD1
cdr3_nt: TGTGCCAGCAGTGAAGAGGACAGGCAGCAAGAGACCCAGTACTTC
cdr3_aa: CASSEEDRQQETQYF

clone_size: .
j_call: TRBJ1-1
v_call: TRBV6-1
d_call: .
cdr3_nt: TGTGCCAGCAGTGGCAGGGACCCTATGAACACTGAAGCTTTCTTT
cdr3_aa: CASSGRDPMNTEAFF

clone_size: once
j_call: TRBJ2-2
v_call: TRBV7-6
d_call: TRBD2
cdr3_nt: TGTGCCAGCAGCCGCGTGGGACTAGCGGGAGCCCTTCGGACCGGGGAGCTGTTTTTT
cdr3_aa: CASSRVGLAGALRTGELFF

clone_size: once
j_call: TRBJ2-7
v_call: TRBV7-3
d_call: .
cdr3_nt: TGTGCCAGCAGCGAGCAGGCGGTGGGACCCTACGAGCAGTACTTC
cdr3_aa: CASSEQAVGPYEQYF

clone_size: few
j_call: TRBJ1-1
v_call: TRBV4-1
d_call: .
cdr3_nt: TGCGCCAGCAGCCCCCTAGCCCCAGGAATGAACACTGAAGCTTTCTTT
cdr3_aa: CASSPLAPGMNTEAFF

clone_size: .
j_call: TRBJ2-5
v_call: TRBV7-9
d_call: .
cdr3_nt: TGTGCCAGCAGCTTAGCCCTAGCGGACCCCAGTCGTCGTCCAGGGGACTTC
cdr3_aa: CASSLALADPSRRPGDF

clone_size: .
j_call: TRBJ2-7
v_call: TRBV28
d_call: TRBD2
cdr3_nt: TGTGCCAGCACCATAGCGGGAGGTCCCTACGAGCAGTACTTC
cdr3_aa: CASTIAGGPYEQYF

clone_size: .
j_call: TRBJ2-1
v_call: TRBV7-9
d_call: .
cdr3_nt: TGTGCCAGCAGCTTTAGTTCTAAAAGCCACAATGAGCAGTTCTTC
cdr3_aa: CASSFSSKSHNEQFF

clone_size: .
j_call: TRBJ2-7
v_call: TRBV7-8
d_call: TRBD2
cdr3_nt: TGTGCCAGCAGCTTCCGACCGACTAGCGGAGAGAGGTACGAGCAGTACTTC
cdr3_aa: CASSFRPTSGERYEQYF

clone_size: .
j_call: TRBJ1-4
v_call: TRBV7-2
d_call: .
cdr3_nt: TGTGCCAGCAGCTTAGGTCCGCGGCCCAATGAACGGATACTGTTTTTT
cdr3_aa: CASSLGPRPNERILFF

clone_size: .
j_call: TRBJ2-1
v_call: TRBV6-6
d_call: TRBD2
cdr3_nt: TGTGCCAGCAGTTACCTGGCTAGCGGGAGGGCCAATGAGCAGTTCTTC
cdr3_aa: CASSYLASGRANEQFF

clone_size: .
j_call: TRBJ1-6
v_call: TRBV30
d_call: .
cdr3_nt: TGTGCCTGGAGATGGGGGGGTCGCGGTCACCTCCACTTT
cdr3_aa: CAWRWGGRGHLHF

clone_size: .
j_call: TRBJ2-7
v_call: TRBV14
d_call: .
cdr3_nt: TGTGCCAGCAGCCGGGGGCCGCCCGGAGCCGGGCAGTACTTC
cdr3_aa: CASSRGPPGAGQYF

clone_size: .
j_call: TRBJ2-1
v_call: TRBV7-8
d_call: .
cdr3_nt: TGTGCCAGCAGCTTAGAGTTCCTCTACAATGAGCAGTTCTTC
cdr3_aa: CASSLEFLYNEQFF

clone_size: .
j_call: TRBJ1-2
v_call: TRBV6-5
d_call: .
cdr3_nt: TGTGCCAGCAGCCGAGGACAGCGATTTGTCAGTGGCTACACCTTC
cdr3_aa: CASSRGQRFVSGYTF

clone_size: medium-sized
j_call: TRBJ1-1
v_call: TRBV7-9
d_call: .
cdr3_nt: TGTGCCAGCACCCCCTCGGGGTGGGACACTGAAGCTTTCTTT
cdr3_aa: CASTPSGWDTEAFF

clone_size: medium-sized
j_call: TRBJ1-5
v_call: TRBV19
d_call: .
cdr3_nt: TGTGCCAGTAGTACCGTCTTAGACGGGCAGCCCCAGCATTTT
cdr3_aa: CASSTVLDGQPQHF

clone_size: .
j_call: TRBJ2-1
v_call: TRBV7-2
d_call: TRBD2
cdr3_nt: TGTGCCAGCAGGGTGGGACTAGCGACGCATGAGCAGTTCTTC
cdr3_aa: CASRVGLATHEQFF

clone_size: .
j_call: TRBJ2-7
v_call: TRBV6-1
d_call: TRBD2
cdr3_nt: TGTGCCAGCAGGGTGGGACTAAGCTCCTACGAGCAGTACTTC
cdr3_aa: CASRVGLSSYEQYF

clone_size: .
j_call: TRBJ2-4
v_call: TRBV18
d_call: TRBD1
cdr3_nt: TGTGCCAGCTCACCGGCAGGGGGCCTCAAAAACATTCAGTACTTC
cdr3_aa: CASSPAGGLKNIQYF

clone_size: .
j_call: TRBJ1-5
v_call: TRBV19
d_call: .
cdr3_nt: TGTGCCAGCAGCAAAAACAGCATCAATCAGCCCCAGCATTTT
cdr3_aa: CASSKNSINQPQHF

clone_size: .
j_call: TRBJ2-7
v_call: TRBV5-5
d_call: TRBD2
cdr3_nt: TGTGCCAGCAGCTTTCCCCGGCCGTCGGGACTAGCGGGAGGATTTGGCGAGCAGTACTTC
cdr3_aa: CASSFPRPSGLAGGFGEQYF

clone_size: .
j_call: TRBJ1-5
v_call: TRBV6-6
d_call: TRBD1
cdr3_nt: TGTGCCAGCAGAGGCGGACAGGTCAAGCCCCAGCATTTT
cdr3_aa: CASRGGQVKPQHF

clone_size: .
j_call: TRBJ2-2
v_call: TRBV29-1
d_call: .
cdr3_nt: TGCAGCGTTGGGAACACCGGGGAGCTGTTTTTT
cdr3_aa: CSVGNTGELFF

clone_size: .
j_call: TRBJ1-1
v_call: TRBV28
d_call: TRBD1
cdr3_nt: TGTGCCAGCAGTCTTCGCCTCAGGGGGGGAAACACTGAAGCTTTCTTT
cdr3_aa: CASSLRLRGGNTEAFF

clone_size: .
j_call: TRBJ1-2
v_call: TRBV30
d_call: TRBD1
cdr3_nt: TGTGCCTGGAGTCTACCCGACAGGGTAAACGATGGCTACACCTTC
cdr3_aa: CAWSLPDRVNDGYTF

clone_size: .
j_call: TRBJ1-1
v_call: TRBV10-3
d_call: .
cdr3_nt: TGTGCCATCAGTGAGTCGACCGGAATGGCAGGGATCAACACTGAAGCTTTCTTT
cdr3_aa: CAISESTGMAGINTEAFF

clone_size: .
j_call: TRBJ2-3
v_call: TRBV4-1
d_call: .
cdr3_nt: TGCGCCAGCAGCCAAGATCGGCGGGATCTGGCAGATACGCAGTATTTT
cdr3_aa: CASSQDRRDLADTQYF

clone_size: .
j_call: TRBJ1-5
v_call: TRBV2
d_call: .
cdr3_nt: TGTGCCAGCAGTGTCGATAGCAATCAGCCCCAGCATTTT
cdr3_aa: CASSVDSNQPQHF

clone_size: once
j_call: TRBJ1-6
v_call: TRBV7-3
d_call: .
cdr3_nt: TGTGCCAGCAGCTTATACCCCGTGGGCTCACCCCTCCACTTT
cdr3_aa: CASSLYPVGSPLHF

clone_size: .
j_call: TRBJ2-3
v_call: TRBV10-3
d_call: TRBD2
cdr3_nt: TGTGCCATCGCGACTAGCGGGAGTAGGTTCGCTAGCACAGATACGCAGTATTTT
cdr3_aa: CAIATSGSRFASTDTQYF

clone_size: .
j_call: TRBJ1-2
v_call: TRBV12-5
d_call: .
cdr3_nt: TGTGCTAGTGGTTTGCCGGGCTATGGCTACACCTTC
cdr3_aa: CASGLPGYGYTF

clone_size: .
j_call: TRBJ2-1
v_call: TRBV4-1
d_call: TRBD2
cdr3_nt: TGCGCCAGCAGCCAAGTCAGGACTAGAGATGAGCAGTTCTTC
cdr3_aa: CASSQVRTRDEQFF

clone_size: .
j_call: TRBJ2-7
v_call: TRBV5-1
d_call: .
cdr3_nt: TGCGCCAGCAGCCACCCATATACCTACGAGCAGTACTTC
cdr3_aa: CASSHPYTYEQYF

clone_size: .
j_call: TRBJ1-5
v_call: TRBV7-2
d_call: .
cdr3_nt: TGTGCCAGCAGGGGGGTGGGGAACAGCAATCAGCCCCAGCATTTT
cdr3_aa: CASRGVGNSNQPQHF

clone_size: .
j_call: TRBJ2-3
v_call: TRBV5-4
d_call: .
cdr3_nt: TGTGCCAGCAGCTTCACAGATACGCAGTATTTT
cdr3_aa: CASSFTDTQYF

clone_size: .
j_call: TRBJ1-2
v_call: TRBV15
d_call: .
cdr3_nt: TGTGCCACCAGCAGAGGGACGGTCTATGGCTACACCTTC
cdr3_aa: CATSRGTVYGYTF

clone_size: .
j_call: TRBJ1-5
v_call: TRBV10-3
d_call: .
cdr3_nt: TGTGCCATCAGTGAGTCCCAGGGTGTCATGCATTTT
cdr3_aa: CAISESQGVMHF

clone_size: once
j_call: TRBJ2-7
v_call: TRBV29-1
d_call: .
cdr3_nt: TGCAGCGTTGGACGGCAGGGCTACGAGCAGTACTTC
cdr3_aa: CSVGRQGYEQYF

clone_size: .
j_call: TRBJ1-5
v_call: TRBV28
d_call: .
cdr3_nt: TGTGCAGGCAGAAATAGCAATCAGCCCCAGCATTTT
cdr3_aa: CAGRNSNQPQHF

clone_size: .
j_call: TRBJ1-1
v_call: TRBV27
d_call: .
cdr3_nt: TGTGCCAGCAGTTTTATTAGGAACACTGAAGCTTTCTTT
cdr3_aa: CASSFIRNTEAFF

clone_size: .
j_call: TRBJ2-1
v_call: TRBV11-3
d_call: TRBD2
cdr3_nt: TGTGCCAGCAGCTTAGGGGGACTAGCGGGAGTTGAGCAGTTCTTC
cdr3_aa: CASSLGGLAGVEQFF

clone_size: .
j_call: TRBJ1-1
v_call: TRBV11-1
d_call: TRBD1
cdr3_nt: TGTGCCAGCAGCCCCGACAGGGCTAACACTGAAGCTTTCTTT
cdr3_aa: CASSPDRANTEAFF

clone_size: few
j_call: TRBJ2-3
v_call: TRBV7-9
d_call: TRBD2
cdr3_nt: TGTGCCAGCAGCTTAGGTAGCGGGAGAGATACGCAGTATTTT
cdr3_aa: CASSLGSGRDTQYF

clone_size: .
j_call: TRBJ1-6
v_call: TRBV27
d_call: .
cdr3_nt: TGTGCCACAAGATTTCGGGCCCCGTCACTTAGCTATAATTCACCCCTCCACTTT
cdr3_aa: CATRFRAPSLSYNSPLHF

clone_size: .
j_call: TRBJ2-7
v_call: TRBV19
d_call: .
cdr3_nt: TGTGCCAGTAGTATAGGGATCCGCTACGAGCAGTACTTC
cdr3_aa: CASSIGIRYEQYF

clone_size: .
j_call: TRBJ2-1
v_call: TRBV7-2
d_call: TRBD1
cdr3_nt: TGTGCCAGCAATGGGGAATTACAACAGGGGCCCCTCTCCTACAATGAGCAGTTCTTC
cdr3_aa: CASNGELQQGPLSYNEQFF

clone_size: .
j_call: TRBJ2-1
v_call: TRBV18
d_call: .
cdr3_nt: TGTGCCAGCTCACTACCCCCGGAGCAGTTCTTC
cdr3_aa: CASSLPPEQFF

clone_size: once
j_call: TRBJ2-1
v_call: TRBV12-5
d_call: TRBD2
cdr3_nt: TGTGCTAGTGGTTTGGTCGGCCTAGCGGGAGGATTCAATGAGCAGTTCTTC
cdr3_aa: CASGLVGLAGGFNEQFF

clone_size: .
j_call: TRBJ1-5
v_call: TRBV29-1
d_call: .
cdr3_nt: TGCAGCGGGGGGGATACCAATCAGCCCCAGCATTTT
cdr3_aa: CSGGDTNQPQHF

clone_size: .
j_call: TRBJ2-7
v_call: TRBV4-2
d_call: TRBD2
cdr3_nt: TGTGCCAGCAGTGGGACTAGCGGGAGCCTTTACGAGCAGTACTTC
cdr3_aa: CASSGTSGSLYEQYF

clone_size: .
j_call: TRBJ2-7
v_call: TRBV2
d_call: .
cdr3_nt: TGTGCCAGCAGTCAGAGACGGAACTACGAGCAGTACTTC
cdr3_aa: CASSQRRNYEQYF

clone_size: .
j_call: TRBJ2-1
v_call: TRBV15
d_call: TRBD2
cdr3_nt: TGTGCCACCAGCATCCCCGGGACTAGCGGTTTGGGTGAGCAGTTCTTC
cdr3_aa: CATSIPGTSGLGEQFF